These T cell receptor beta chains were read from a single sample in a study of blood T cells in healthy people across ages. TCRdb recomputed calls from the 5' RACE reads with MiXCR, one row per CDR3 protein. The data show fewer than 2,000,000 distinct CDR3 sequences, with about two fifths seen just once and more than 20% held by the top ten. Sequencing used blood. These receptors came from a human donor in good health. CDR3s include the opening cysteine and the closing phenylalanine or tryptophan. A D gene is named only where the DNA matches it firmly. Clone size is not always given. Where it is, it says once, few, many or a class for expanded clones.

13,TRBJ1-2,few,TRBV20-1,NA,CSARGPGSYGYTF,TGCAGTGCTAGAGGGCCGGGATCCTATGGCTACACCTTC
14,TRBJ1-4,few,TRBV7-8,NA,CASSLSRTNEKLFF,TGTGCCAGCAGCTTGAGTCGAACTAATGAAAAACTGTTTTTT
11,TRBJ2-1,few,TRBV7-9,NA,CALSDYNEQFF,TGTGCCCTGTCAGACTACAATGAGCAGTTCTTC
19,TRBJ2-1,few,TRBV7-8,TRBD1,CASSLAIIGTGIRENEQFF,TGTGCCAGCAGCTTAGCCATAATAGGGACAGGGATAAGGGAGAATGAGCAGTTCTTC
15,TRBJ2-1,NA,TRBV24-1,NA,CATSEQGGGFDEQFF,TGTGCCACCAGTGAACAGGGAGGGGGGTTCGATGAGCAGTTCTTC
16,TRBJ2-1,NA,TRBV7-2,NA,CASSFVGTVGYNEQFF,TGTGCCAGCAGCTTCGTCGGTACAGTCGGATACAATGAGCAGTTCTTC
16,TRBJ2-1,few,TRBV24-1,TRBD1,CATSDFGQGTYNEQFF,TGTGCCACCAGTGATTTCGGACAGGGAACCTACAATGAGCAGTTCTTC
16,TRBJ2-2,NA,TRBV5-1,TRBD2,CASSLAPGLAPGELFF,TGCGCCAGCAGCTTGGCCCCGGGACTAGCGCCCGGGGAGCTGTTTTTT
16,TRBJ1-2,few,TRBV5-1,TRBD1,CASSPGTGKYYYGYTF,TGCGCCAGCAGCCCCGGGACAGGGAAGTACTACTATGGCTACACCTTC
13,TRBJ2-3,NA,TRBV4-1,NA,CASRHRRTDTQYF,TGCGCCAGCAGACACCGGAGAACAGATACGCAGTATTTT
13,TRBJ1-1,NA,TRBV7-2,NA,CASSPIGQLGAFF,TGTGCCAGCAGCCCAATCGGACAGCTGGGGGCTTTCTTT
15,TRBJ1-1,once,TRBV6-6,TRBD1,CASSYADRAGTEAFF,TGTGCCAGCAGTTACGCGGACAGGGCGGGCACTGAAGCTTTCTTT
15,TRBJ1-1,few,TRBV10-3,NA,CATKVSGSQDSEAFF,TGTGCCACCAAAGTTTCGGGGTCACAGGATAGTGAAGCTTTCTTT
13,TRBJ2-7,few,TRBV15,TRBD1,CATSRDREDEQYF,TGTGCCACCAGCAGGGACAGGGAGGACGAGCAGTACTTC
15,TRBJ2-1,NA,TRBV24-1,NA,CATSDVGTAVNEQFF,TGTGCCACCAGTGATGTGGGTACAGCGGTCAATGAGCAGTTCTTC
15,TRBJ1-2,once,TRBV5-1,NA,CASSVSTEADYGYTF,TGCGCCAGCAGCGTGTCGACAGAGGCGGACTATGGCTACACCTTC
15,TRBJ2-3,few,TRBV29-1,NA,CSVEGGTTGPLTQYF,TGCAGCGTTGAAGGCGGCACGACGGGGCCCCTTACGCAGTATTTT
12,TRBJ2-5,NA,TRBV10-3,NA,CAIRDSKETQYF,TGTGCCATCAGGGACAGCAAAGAGACCCAGTACTTC
16,TRBJ2-1,few,TRBV2,TRBD1,CASTESRDRGTDEQFF,TGTGCCAGCACAGAAAGTCGGGACAGGGGAACCGATGAGCAGTTCTTC
13,TRBJ2-7,NA,TRBV15,NA,CATSTGSYYEQYF,TGTGCCACCAGCACAGGTTCCTACTACGAGCAGTACTTC
13,TRBJ1-6,once,TRBV20-1,NA,CSARDSSNSPLHF,TGCAGTGCTAGGGACAGTAGTAATTCACCCCTCCACTTT
13,TRBJ2-1,few,TRBV12-3/TRBV12-4,NA,CASSPVPYNEQFF,TGTGCCAGCAGTCCCGTTCCATACAATGAGCAGTTCTTC
16,TRBJ2-3,NA,TRBV5-1,TRBD1,CASSFTGGLSTDTQYF,TGCGCCAGCAGCTTCACAGGGGGCTTGAGCACAGATACGCAGTATTTT
14,TRBJ2-1,NA,TRBV9,TRBD2,CASSVAGGMVEQFF,TGTGCCAGCAGCGTAGCGGGGGGGATGGTTGAGCAGTTCTTC
12,TRBJ1-5,NA,TRBV3-1,NA,CASSQDSKPQHF,TGTGCCAGCAGCCAAGATTCTAAGCCCCAGCATTTT
15,TRBJ2-3,NA,TRBV11-2,NA,CASSLGTGAEDTQYF,TGTGCCAGCAGCTTAGGCACGGGGGCGGAAGATACGCAGTATTTT
15,TRBJ2-1,NA,TRBV7-9,TRBD1,CASSSTGGWDNEQFF,TGTGCCAGCAGCTCCACAGGGGGCTGGGACAATGAGCAGTTCTTC
13,TRBJ2-7,NA,TRBV15,NA,CATSGWEAIGQYF,TGTGCCACCAGCGGCTGGGAAGCGATCGGGCAGTACTTC
14,TRBJ2-7,few,TRBV24-1,NA,CATSDPGSSYEQYF,TGTGCCACCAGTGATCCAGGGAGCTCCTACGAGCAGTACTTC
13,TRBJ2-5,few,TRBV12-3/TRBV12-4,NA,CASSNEKRETQYF,TGTGCCAGCAGCAATGAGAAGCGAGAGACCCAGTACTTC
13,TRBJ2-7,NA,TRBV2,TRBD1,CASTRDREYEQYF,TGTGCCAGCACCCGGGACAGGGAGTACGAGCAGTACTTC
13,TRBJ1-2,NA,TRBV24-1,NA,CATSSFREDGYTF,TGTGCCACCAGTTCCTTCAGGGAGGATGGCTACACCTTC
12,TRBJ2-1,few,TRBV6-2/TRBV6-3,NA,CASSYSVREQFF,TGTGCCAGCAGTTACTCGGTGAGGGAGCAGTTCTTC
15,TRBJ1-4,NA,TRBV7-9,TRBD1,CASSSGQGPNEKLFF,TGTGCCAGCAGCTCCGGACAGGGACCTAATGAAAAACTGTTTTTT